This T cell receptor beta chain is from a study of blood T cell repertoires in COVID-19 (dated by TCRdb to about 2020). Looking at the study overall: Samples covering the acute and convalescent phases of COVID-19 were provided by collaborators in the United States, Italy and Spain. Deeply sampled blood TCRbeta repertoires from subjects exposed to, actively infected with, or recovered from COVID-19 were included in the dataset. The prospective study material was composed of cDNA or gDNA derived from T cells, B-cell-depleted T cells, or PBMCs. The repertoires were released in a freely available public database meant as a resource for research on the immune response to SARS-CoV-2. Samples came from the ongoing ImmuneRACE study (first 160 participants) plus 1,254 subjects from 6 global collaborators. A de-identified subject ID, COVID-19 status, age in years and sex were almost always included in the sample metadata. Where HLA class I and class II types were available, the types were taken from metadata supplied by the sample provider, not from assay-based typing. What the authors observed across the whole study: How much clinical and demographic metadata was included differed by source and by participant, and the metadata was provided uncurated.

This clone counts as medium-sized (0.01 to 0.1%). Its antigen is not yet known. Nothing much larger sits one base from this clone, and base qualities are not available. The collaborating institutions used their own protocols to collect whole blood in K2EDTA tubes. Collaborator samples were shipped for TCRbeta analysis as frozen whole blood, isolated PBMCs, or DNA extracted from either sample type. TCRbeta CDR3 regions were amplified from genomic DNA using the immunoSEQ Assay, a bias-controlled multiplex PCR. Concerning the study's data processing: Nucleated cell counts per sample were estimated from amplification of reference gene primers within the assay. To quantify the absolute abundance of each unique TCRbeta CDR3 rearrangement, sequence reads were collapsed and filtered. Productive Simpson clonality was computed per sample as the square root of Simpson's diversity index over productive rearrangements. TCRdb mirrors the immuneACCESS table, restricted to in-frame sequences. Some clones are absent from its copies; in checked studies, under half trace to an unresolved V gene, and the reason for the others is unknown. That table is the source of V, J and clone size, and D and trimming were worked out from the DNA. The sample records approximately 52,000 clones, roughly nine tenths of which are singletons. Approximately 4.9% of the sample rests with the top ten.

As encoded in the germline V gene, CDR1 is SGHVS while CDR2 is FNYEAQ. The CDR3 measures 14 amino acids from cysteine to phenylalanine. Just the 42-base CDR3 DNA is kept, in frame starting at base 1. V and J are truncated by 5 bases and 4 bases respectively, leaving an intervening sequence of 15 bases. This sequence originates from a man in his 60s with active COVID-19. Material: peripheral blood. The V and J genes are TRBV7-6 and TRBJ2-7, and possibly TRBD2, on 6 matching bases. The CDR3 protein sequence reads: CASSKLSGGYEQYF. The DNA sequence follows: TGTGCCAGCAGCAAGCTTAGCGGAGGTTACGAGCAGTACTTC.